The 17 T cell receptor beta chains below were found in one sample sequenced in a study of blood T cell repertoires in COVID-19. Libraries were prepared by immunoSEQ multiplex PCR; TCRdb keeps only in-frame clonotypes and omits some of them. The table has about 130,000 clones, about 90% seen once. The specimen was peripheral blood. The receptor source for this set is a woman aged 50 to 60 who had recovered from COVID-19.

The table lists this clone with a count of one. The chain employs TRBV5-1 and TRBJ1-1; no firm D call. Germline values: CDR1 SGHRS, CDR2 YFSETQ. Between the trimmed V and J ends, which lost 0 bases and 1 base, there was a span of 7 bases. The CDR3 consists of 14 residues. CDR3 nucleotide sequence: TGCGCCAGCAGCTTGGGAACAAGGAACACTGAAGCTTTCTTT. Translating gives CASSLGTRNTEAFF.

This chain links TRBV24-1 with TRBJ2-1; 12 positions match TRBD2. The V gene's germline CDR1 is KGHDR and CDR2 SFDVKD. V trimming: 5 bases; J trimming: 1 base; junction bases outside the gene matches: 5. CDR3 length equals 17 residues. CDR3 DNA sequence: TGTGCCACCAGTGGAGGGCTAGCGGGAGGGTCCTACAATGAGCAGTTCTTC. Its protein product is CATSGGLAGGSYNEQFF.

CDR3 nucleotide sequence: TGTGCCAGCAGTCACAACAACAGGGGGACTGAAGCTTTCTTT. Protein: CASSHNNRGTEAFF. The chain links TRBV27 to TRBJ1-1, with 8 bases aligning to TRBD1. V dropped 5 bases and J dropped 5; count of bases not matched to a gene: 7. The CDR3 runs 14 residues. Germline CDR1 reads MNHEY; CDR2 reads SMNVEV (reference sequence).

The genes are TRBV6-5 and TRBJ1-1; tentative D call: TRBD1 (6 bases). Germline V gene lookup returns CDR1 MNHEY and CDR2 SVGAGI. The CDR3 spans 13 residues. V was shortened by 4 bases and J by 10 bases, with 16 bases between the two germline ends. The DNA for the CDR3 is TGTGCCAGCAGTTGGATGACAGGCAGTGGAGCTTTCTTT. It translates to CASSWMTGSGAFF.

This clone appeared a few times. The chain recombines TRBV30 with TRBJ2-5; 7 bases align to TRBD2. CDR3 length: 15 amino acids. Germline CDR1 GTSNPN, CDR2 SVGIG (reference sequence). V gave up 2 bases and J gave up 4 bases; unmatched junction bases: 10. The CDR3 DNA is TGTGCCTGGAGTCGAGGGGCACTAGCGCGAGAGACCCAGTACTTC. Translating gives CAWSRGALARETQYF.

This chain joins TRBV2 and TRBJ1-1; 7 bases are a match to TRBD1. With V trimmed by 10 bases and J by 3 bases, 5 bases remained unmatched. Germline V lookup: CDR1 SNHLY, CDR2 FYNNEI. CDR3 size: 12 residues. Here the CDR3 reads CATSRGDTEAFF. The CDR3 nucleotides are TGTGCCACCTCCAGGGGGGACACTGAAGCTTTCTTT.

On this clone itself: A junction boundary mismatches the germline segment, possibly from a read error. The J gene is TRBJ1-5, the V gene TRBV27; no reliable D call. The CDR3 has 17 amino acids. CDR1 MNHEY and CDR2 SMNVEV come from the germline V gene (reference sequence). In DNA form, the CDR3 reads TGTGCCAGCAGTATATCCGAACCCGGGTTCTACAATCAGCCCCAGCATTTT. Amino acid sequence: CASSISEPGFYNQPQHF.

Only one count was recorded for this clone. This chain links TRBV5-1 with TRBJ2-3; TRBD1 matches at 10 bases. The CDR3 extends over 16 amino acids. J gave up 0 bases and V 3 bases, and 4 bases lay outside the gene matches. The germline V gene has CDR1 SGHRS and CDR2 YFSETQ. The CDR3 is CASSSDRGTSTDTQYF. DNA of the CDR3: TGCGCCAGCAGCTCGGACAGGGGGACCAGCACAGATACGCAGTATTTT.

In its sample, this clone was seen a few times. The J gene is TRBJ1-1, the V gene TRBV5-4, with a possible D match to TRBD1 (5 bases). Germline CDR1 and CDR2: SGHNT and YYREEE (reference sequence). CDR3 length: 13 residues. The V end lost 1 base, the J end lost 4 bases, and 8 bases lay between the germline ends. CDR3 DNA sequence: TGTGCCAGCAGCTTGATGGGGGGCACTGAAGCTTTCTTT. Its translation is CASSLMGGTEAFF.

The chain joins TRBV2 to TRBJ2-7; 12 bases line up with TRBD2. The germline V gene encodes CDR1 SNHLY and CDR2 FYNNEI. Trimming took 8 bases from V and 2 from J; bases not matched to a gene: 13. The CDR3 has 17 residues. The CDR3 region has the DNA TGTGCCAGCTTGGGTCCCGGACTAGCGGGGAGTACCTACGAGCAGTACTTC. It codes for CASLGPGLAGSTYEQYF.

This clone was recorded many times. The J gene is TRBJ2-2, the V gene TRBV30; D might be TRBD2 (7 bases). The CDR3 is made up of 15 amino acids. Germline CDR1 GTSNPN, CDR2 SVGIG (reference sequence). Deletions cut 0 bases from V and 4 bases from J, with 12 bases between. The CDR3 DNA follows: TGTGCCTGGAGTGTACTCGGGGGGCCCACCGGGGAGCTGTTTTTT. The encoded protein is CAWSVLGGPTGELFF.

In this sample, this clone turned up a few times. The rearrangement links TRBV19 to TRBJ1-1, with D perhaps matching TRBD1 (6 bases). V lost 6 bases to trimming and J lost 0 bases, with 14 bases between them. Germline V lookup: CDR1 LNHDA, CDR2 SQIVND (reference sequence). This CDR3 is built from 15 residues. Written as DNA, the CDR3 is TGTGCCAGTAGCCTGGGGGGGCAGGTGAACACTGAAGCTTTCTTT. As protein: CASSLGGQVNTEAFF.

This clone was recorded once. The chain couples TRBV5-4 to TRBJ1-2; TRBD1 is a possible D gene (6 bases). Germline loops: CDR1 SGHNT, CDR2 YYREEE (reference sequence). The length of the CDR3 is 16 residues. Trimming removed 0 bases at V and 4 bases at J, with 16 bases between. The CDR3 sequence is CASSLVRGGQGYGYTF. DNA for the CDR3: TGTGCCAGCAGCTTGGTTCGGGGGGGGCAGGGCTATGGCTACACCTTC.

Only one count was recorded for this clone. The chain is built from TRBV5-4 and TRBJ2-2, with TRBD1 matching over 8 bases. Germline V gene sequence: CDR1 SGHNT, CDR2 YYREEE (reference sequence). This CDR3 is built from 15 residues. Trimming removed 6 bases from V and 6 bases from J; junction bases left unmatched: 10. Here the CDR3 reads CASKSSGQGPGELFF. The DNA for the CDR3 is TGTGCCAGCAAATCGTCAGGACAGGGCCCCGGGGAGCTGTTTTTT.

The rearrangement joins TRBV15 to TRBJ2-4; the match to TRBD1 covers 8 bases. V trimming: 3 bases; J trimming: 0 bases; junction bases outside the gene matches: 4. Germline CDR1 LNHNV, CDR2 YYDKDF (reference sequence). CDR3 size: 16 residues. The CDR3 nucleotides read TGTGCCACCAGCAGCGGACAGGGAGTAGCCAAAAACATTCAGTACTTC. Its translation is CATSSGQGVAKNIQYF. Using reference TRBV15 and TRBJ2-4 for the parts outside the CDR3, the full variable domain is DAMVIQNPRYQVTQFGKPVTLSCSQTLNHNVMYWYQQKSSQAPKLLFHYYDKDFNNEADTPDNFQSRRPNTSFCFLDIRSPGLGDTAMYLCATSSGQGVAKNIQYFGAGTRLSVL.

V gene TRBV10-1 combines with J gene TRBJ2-7; D remains ambiguous. V lost 5 bases, J lost 0 bases, and 14 bases lay in between. CDR3 length: 15 amino acids. The germline gives CDR1 WNHNN, CDR2 SYGVQD (reference sequence). CDR3 residues: CASSPKLKSSYEQYF. The CDR3 region has the DNA TGCGCCAGCAGTCCCAAACTAAAGAGCTCCTACGAGCAGTACTTC.

There are a few counts of this clone. The genes are TRBV30 and TRBJ1-5; perhaps TRBD1 as D (6 bases). There are 13 residues in the CDR3. From germline, CDR1 is GTSNPN and CDR2 SVGIG (reference sequence). V was pared by 1 base and J by 3 bases, with 7 bases between. As DNA, the CDR3 is TGTGCCTGGAGTGCAGGGGCCAATCAGCCCCAGCATTTT. As protein: CAWSAGANQPQHF.